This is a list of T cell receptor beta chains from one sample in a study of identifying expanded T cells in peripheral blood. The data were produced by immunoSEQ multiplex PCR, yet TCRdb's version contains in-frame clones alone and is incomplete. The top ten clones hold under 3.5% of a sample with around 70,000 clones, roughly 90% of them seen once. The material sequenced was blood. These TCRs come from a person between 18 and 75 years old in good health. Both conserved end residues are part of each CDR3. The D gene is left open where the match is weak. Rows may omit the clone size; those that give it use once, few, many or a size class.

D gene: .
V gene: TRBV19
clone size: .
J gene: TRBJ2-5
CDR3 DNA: TGTGCCAGCGGGACAACAGCTGGGGAGACCCAGTACTTC
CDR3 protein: CASGTTAGETQYF

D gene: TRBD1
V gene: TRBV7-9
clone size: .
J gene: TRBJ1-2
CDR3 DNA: TGTGCCAGCAGCTTAGGATCACAGGGGGTCTATGGCTACACCTTC
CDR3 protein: CASSLGSQGVYGYTF

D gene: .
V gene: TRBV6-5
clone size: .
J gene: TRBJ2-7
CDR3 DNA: TGTGCCAGCAGCCCCCTGGACAGACTCTCCTACGAGCAGTACTTC
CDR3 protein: CASSPLDRLSYEQYF

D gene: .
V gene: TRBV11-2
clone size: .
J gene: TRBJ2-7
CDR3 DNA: TGTGCCAGCAGCTTTTCAGGACGGGACTCCTACGAGCAGTACTTC
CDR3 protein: CASSFSGRDSYEQYF

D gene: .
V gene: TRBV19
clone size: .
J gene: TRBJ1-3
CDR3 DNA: TGTGCCAGTAGTATTGGGGACAACTCTGGAAACACCATATATTTT
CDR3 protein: CASSIGDNSGNTIYF

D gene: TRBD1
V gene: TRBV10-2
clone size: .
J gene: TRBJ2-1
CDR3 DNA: TGCGCCAGCAGCAACAGGGGAACCTACAATGAGCAGTTCTTC
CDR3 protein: CASSNRGTYNEQFF

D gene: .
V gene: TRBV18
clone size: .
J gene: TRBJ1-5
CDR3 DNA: TGTGCCAGCTCCTGGGCGGGTAGCAATCAGCCCCAGCATTTT
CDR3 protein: CASSWAGSNQPQHF

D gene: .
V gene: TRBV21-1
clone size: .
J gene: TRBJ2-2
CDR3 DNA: TGTGCCAGCAGCAAAAACTCGGTTAGGGGAGCTAACACCGGGGAGCTGTTTTTT
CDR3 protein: CASSKNSVRGANTGELFF

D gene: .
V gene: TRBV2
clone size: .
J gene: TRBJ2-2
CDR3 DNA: TGTGCCAGCGTCCTTGTACCCGGGGAGCTGTTTTTT
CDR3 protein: CASVLVPGELFF

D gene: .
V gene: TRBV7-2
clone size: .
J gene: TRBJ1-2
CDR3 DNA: TGTGCCAGCAGCGCCGCCCCGGGCCAGAGAAATGGCTACACCTTC
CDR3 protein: CASSAAPGQRNGYTF

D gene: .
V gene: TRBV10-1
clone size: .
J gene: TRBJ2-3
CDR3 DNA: TGCGCCAGCAGTGACGGATCTAGCACAGATACGCAGTATTTT
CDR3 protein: CASSDGSSTDTQYF

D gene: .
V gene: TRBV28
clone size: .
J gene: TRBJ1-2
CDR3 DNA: TGTGCCAGCAGCGGCCTTTATGGCTACACCTTC
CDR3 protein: CASSGLYGYTF

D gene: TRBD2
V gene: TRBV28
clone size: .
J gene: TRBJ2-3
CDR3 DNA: TGTGCCAGCTGTCGGGCGGGGGGAAGCACAGATACGCAGTATTTT
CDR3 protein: CASCRAGGSTDTQYF

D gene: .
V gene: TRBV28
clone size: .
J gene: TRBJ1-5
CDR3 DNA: TGTGCCAGCAGTTTGCCCAATCAGCCCCAGCATTTT
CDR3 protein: CASSLPNQPQHF

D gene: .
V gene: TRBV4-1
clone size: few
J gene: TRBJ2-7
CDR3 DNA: TGCGCCAGCAGCCATAGCGGACTGGCATCCTACGAGCAGTACTTC
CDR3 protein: CASSHSGLASYEQYF

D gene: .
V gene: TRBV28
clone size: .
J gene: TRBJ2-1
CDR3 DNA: TGTGCCAGCAGGAACTACAATGAGCAGTTCTTC
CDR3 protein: CASRNYNEQFF

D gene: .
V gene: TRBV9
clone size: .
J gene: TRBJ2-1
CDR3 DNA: TGTGCCAGCAGCGTACAGGACTCCCACTACAATGAGCAGTTCTTC
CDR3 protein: CASSVQDSHYNEQFF

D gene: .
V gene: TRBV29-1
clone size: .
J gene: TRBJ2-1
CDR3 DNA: TGCAGCGTTGGGCTTTCGCTTCGGGGTGAGCAGTTCTTC
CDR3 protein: CSVGLSLRGEQFF

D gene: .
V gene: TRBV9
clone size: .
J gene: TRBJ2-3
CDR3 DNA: TGTGCCAGCAGCGTAGGACCCAGTAGCACAGATACGCAGTATTTT
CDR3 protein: CASSVGPSSTDTQYF

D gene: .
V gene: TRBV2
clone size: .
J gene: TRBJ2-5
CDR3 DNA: TGTGCCAGCGGGACGCACCAAGAGACCCAGTACTTC
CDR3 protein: CASGTHQETQYF

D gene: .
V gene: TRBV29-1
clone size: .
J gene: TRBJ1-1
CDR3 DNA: TGCAGCGTTGCGGTGGGGCGCATGAACACTGAAGCTTTCTTT
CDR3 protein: CSVAVGRMNTEAFF

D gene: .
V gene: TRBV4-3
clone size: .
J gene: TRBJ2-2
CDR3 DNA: TGCGCCAGCAGCCAAATAGGGTATACCGGGGAGCTGTTTTTT
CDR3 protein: CASSQIGYTGELFF

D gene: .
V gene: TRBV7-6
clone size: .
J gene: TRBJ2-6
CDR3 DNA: TGTGCCAGCACATATGGTGGGGCCAACGTCCTGACTTTC
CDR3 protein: CASTYGGANVLTF

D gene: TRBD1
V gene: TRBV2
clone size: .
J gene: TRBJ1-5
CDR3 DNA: TGTGCCAGCAGAACCTTACAGGGGCTTCAGCCCCAGCATTTT
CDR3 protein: CASRTLQGLQPQHF

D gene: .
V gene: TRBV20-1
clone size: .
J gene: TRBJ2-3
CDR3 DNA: TGCAGTGCTAGTCCATTGGATACGCAGTATTTT
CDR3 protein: CSASPLDTQYF

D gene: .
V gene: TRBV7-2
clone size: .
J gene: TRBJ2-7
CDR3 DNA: TGTGCCAGCAGCTTACCCAGCTCCTACGAGCAGTACTTC
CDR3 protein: CASSLPSSYEQYF

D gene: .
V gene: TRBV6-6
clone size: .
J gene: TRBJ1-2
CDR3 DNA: TGTGCCAGCAGTGCGGGAGATAGTGGCTACACCTTC
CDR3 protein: CASSAGDSGYTF

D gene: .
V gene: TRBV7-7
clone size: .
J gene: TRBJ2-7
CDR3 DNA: TGTGCCATATTTGGGGAACGGGTTGGCTACGAGCAGTACTTC
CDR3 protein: CAIFGERVGYEQYF

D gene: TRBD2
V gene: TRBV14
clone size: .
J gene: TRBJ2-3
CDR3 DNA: TGTGCCAGCAGCCAAGATCCGAGGACTAGCGGGAGTAAGGCAGATACGCAGTATTTT
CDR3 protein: CASSQDPRTSGSKADTQYF

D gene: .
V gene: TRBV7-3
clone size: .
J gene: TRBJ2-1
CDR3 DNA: TGTGCCAGCAGCTTAGGAACTACCAATGAGCAGTTCTTC
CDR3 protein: CASSLGTTNEQFF

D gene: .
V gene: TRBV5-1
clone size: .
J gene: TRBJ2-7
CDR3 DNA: TGCGCCAGCGCTACACAGGGTCCCTACGAGCAGTACTTC
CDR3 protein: CASATQGPYEQYF

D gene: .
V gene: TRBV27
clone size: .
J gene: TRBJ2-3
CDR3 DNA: TGTGCCAGCAGTTTAAACGCTGGGGGCCTCACAGATACGCAGTATTTT
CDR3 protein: CASSLNAGGLTDTQYF

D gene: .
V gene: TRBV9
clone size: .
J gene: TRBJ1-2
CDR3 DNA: TGTGCCAGCAGCTCGACGAGGCGGGGGGCTGGCTATGGCTACACCTTC
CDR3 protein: CASSSTRRGAGYGYTF

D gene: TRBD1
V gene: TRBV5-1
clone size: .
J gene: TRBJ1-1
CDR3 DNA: TGCGCCAGCAGCCCCTCCCCGACAGGGGCCACTGAAGCTTTCTTT
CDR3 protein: CASSPSPTGATEAFF

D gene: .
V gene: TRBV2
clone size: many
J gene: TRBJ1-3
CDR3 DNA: TGTGCCAGCAGTGGTCTTGTTCGACAATCTGGAAACACCATATATTTT
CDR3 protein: CASSGLVRQSGNTIYF

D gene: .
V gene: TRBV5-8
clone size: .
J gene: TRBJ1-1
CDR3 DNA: TGTGCCAGCAGCTGGGGAGCTCGGGACACATGGGGAGCTGAAGCTTTCTTT
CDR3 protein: CASSWGARDTWGAEAFF